This T cell receptor (beta chain) was profiled in a study of T cell changes during pregnancy in multiple sclerosis. The CDR3 runs 16 residues. Germline V lookup: CDR1 LGHNA, CDR2 YNFKEQ. V was clipped by 0 bases and J by 7 bases; unmatched bases: 10. Produced via immunoSEQ multiplex PCR; TCRdb's table is partial and in-frame only. The sample lists about 25,000 clones, approximately 86% occurring once. The sequence was collected from a female donor in good health, enrolled as a control in a pregnancy study. The source material was CD4+ T cells from peripheral blood mononuclear cells, sampled in the second trimester of pregnancy. The V and J genes are TRBV4-2 and TRBJ2-7, with 9 bases aligning to TRBD2. In nucleotides, the CDR3 is TGTGCCAGCAGCCAAGATTTGATAGCGGGAGACAGGGAGCAGTACTTC. Translated, it gives CASSQDLIAGDREQYF.